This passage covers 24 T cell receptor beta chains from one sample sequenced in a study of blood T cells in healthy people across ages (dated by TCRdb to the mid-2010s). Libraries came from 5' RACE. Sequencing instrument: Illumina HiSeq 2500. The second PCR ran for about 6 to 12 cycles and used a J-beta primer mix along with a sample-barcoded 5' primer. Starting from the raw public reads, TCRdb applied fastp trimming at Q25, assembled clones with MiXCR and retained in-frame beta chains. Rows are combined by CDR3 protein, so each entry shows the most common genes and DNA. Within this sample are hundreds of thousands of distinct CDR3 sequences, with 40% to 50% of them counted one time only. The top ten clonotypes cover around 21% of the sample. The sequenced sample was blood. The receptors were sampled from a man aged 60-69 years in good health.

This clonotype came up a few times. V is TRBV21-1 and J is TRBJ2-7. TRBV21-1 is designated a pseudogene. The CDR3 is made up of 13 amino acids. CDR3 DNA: TGTGCCAGCAGCCTACTCTTGGCCCACGAGCAGTACTTC. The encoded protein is CASSLLLAHEQYF.

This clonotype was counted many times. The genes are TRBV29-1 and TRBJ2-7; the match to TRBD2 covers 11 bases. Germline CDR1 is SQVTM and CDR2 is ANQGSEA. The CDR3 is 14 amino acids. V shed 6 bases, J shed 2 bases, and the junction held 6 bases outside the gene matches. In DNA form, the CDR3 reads TGCAGCGTAGAGGGACTAGCGGCCCCCTACGAGCAGTACTTC. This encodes CSVEGLAAPYEQYF.

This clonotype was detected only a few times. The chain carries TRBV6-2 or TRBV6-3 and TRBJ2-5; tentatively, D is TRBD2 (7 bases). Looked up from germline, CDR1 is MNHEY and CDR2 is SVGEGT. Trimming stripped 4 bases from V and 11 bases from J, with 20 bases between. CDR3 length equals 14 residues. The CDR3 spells CASSWGGADNEQYF. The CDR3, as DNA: TGTGCCAGCAGTTGGGGGGGGGCCGACAATGAGCAGTACTTC.

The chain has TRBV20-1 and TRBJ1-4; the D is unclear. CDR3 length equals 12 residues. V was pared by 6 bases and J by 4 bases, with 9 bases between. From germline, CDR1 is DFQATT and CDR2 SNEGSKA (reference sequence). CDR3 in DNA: TGCAGTGCGATGGGCTTTAATGAAAAACTGTTTTTT. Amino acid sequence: CSAMGFNEKLFF.

In nucleotides, the CDR3 is TGCAGTGCTCGGAAAGATTCGTCTGAAAAACTGTTTTTT. This codes for CSARKDSSEKLFF. The chain has TRBV20-1 and TRBJ1-4, with D hard to call. Trimming stripped 5 bases from V and 7 bases from J, with 14 bases between. Germline values: CDR1 DFQATT, CDR2 SNEGSKA (reference sequence). This CDR3 is built from 13 residues.

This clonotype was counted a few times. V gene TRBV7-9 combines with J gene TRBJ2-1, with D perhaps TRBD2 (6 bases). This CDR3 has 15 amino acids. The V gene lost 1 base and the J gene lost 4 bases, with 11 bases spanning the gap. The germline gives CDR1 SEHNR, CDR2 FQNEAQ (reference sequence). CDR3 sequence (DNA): TGTGCCAGCAGCTTAGTAGGAGGGCAATACAATGAGCAGTTCTTC. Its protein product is CASSLVGGQYNEQFF.

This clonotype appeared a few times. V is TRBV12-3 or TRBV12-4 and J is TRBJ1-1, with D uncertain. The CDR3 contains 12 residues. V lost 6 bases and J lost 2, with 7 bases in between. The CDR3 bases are TGTGCCAGCAGACTCACCAACACTGAAGCTTTCTTT. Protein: CASRLTNTEAFF.

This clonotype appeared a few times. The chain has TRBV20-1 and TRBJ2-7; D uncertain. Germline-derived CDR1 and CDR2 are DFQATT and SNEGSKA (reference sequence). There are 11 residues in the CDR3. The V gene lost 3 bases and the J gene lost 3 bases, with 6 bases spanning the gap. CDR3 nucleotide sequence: TGCAGTGCTAGCTTGGGCTACGAGCAGTACTTC. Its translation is CSASLGYEQYF.

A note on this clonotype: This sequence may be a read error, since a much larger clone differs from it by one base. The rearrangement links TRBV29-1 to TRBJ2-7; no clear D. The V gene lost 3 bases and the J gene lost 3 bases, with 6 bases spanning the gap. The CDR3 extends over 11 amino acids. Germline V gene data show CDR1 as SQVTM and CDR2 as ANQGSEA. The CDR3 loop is CSVEGYYEQYF. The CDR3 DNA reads TGCAGCGTTGAGGGTTACTACGAGCAGTACTTC.

DNA of the CDR3: TGTGCCAGCAGTAGCGGCGGCCATGGCTACACCTTC. It is translated as CASSSGGHGYTF. The chain is built from TRBV12-3 or TRBV12-4 and TRBJ1-2, with D unclear. This CDR3 has 12 residues. The germline V and J ends were trimmed by 5 bases and 6 bases, with 10 bases remaining between them.

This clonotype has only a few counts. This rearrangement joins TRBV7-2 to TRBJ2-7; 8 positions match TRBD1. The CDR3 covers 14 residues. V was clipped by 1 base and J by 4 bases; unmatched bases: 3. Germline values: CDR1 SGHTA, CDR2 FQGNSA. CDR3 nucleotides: TGTGCCAGCAGCTTAGTGGACAGGGTATACGAGCAGTACTTC. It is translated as CASSLVDRVYEQYF.

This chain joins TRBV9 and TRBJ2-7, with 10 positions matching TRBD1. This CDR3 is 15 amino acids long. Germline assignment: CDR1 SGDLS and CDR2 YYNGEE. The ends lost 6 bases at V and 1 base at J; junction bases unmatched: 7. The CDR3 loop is CASTLGQGESYEQYF. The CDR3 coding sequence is TGTGCCAGCACCTTAGGACAGGGGGAGTCCTACGAGCAGTACTTC.

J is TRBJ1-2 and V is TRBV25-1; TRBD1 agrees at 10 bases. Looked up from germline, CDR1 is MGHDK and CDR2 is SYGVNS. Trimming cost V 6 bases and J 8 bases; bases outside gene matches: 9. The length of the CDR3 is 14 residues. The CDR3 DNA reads TGTGCCAGCAGCCTCCCGGGACAGGGGAGGGGCTACACCTTC. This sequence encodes CASSLPGQGRGYTF.

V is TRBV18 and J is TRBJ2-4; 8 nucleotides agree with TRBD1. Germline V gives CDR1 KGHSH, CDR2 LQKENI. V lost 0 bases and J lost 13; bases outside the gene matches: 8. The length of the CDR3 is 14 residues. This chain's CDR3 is CASSPPETGEEQYF. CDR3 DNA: TGTGCCAGCTCACCACCGGAGACAGGGGAAGAGCAGTACTTC.

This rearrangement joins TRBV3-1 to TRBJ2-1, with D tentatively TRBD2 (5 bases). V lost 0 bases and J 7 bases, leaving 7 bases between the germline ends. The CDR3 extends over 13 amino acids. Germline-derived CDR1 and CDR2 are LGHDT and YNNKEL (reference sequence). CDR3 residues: CASSQETGNEQFF. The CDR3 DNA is TGTGCCAGCAGCCAAGAGACGGGAAATGAGCAGTTCTTC.

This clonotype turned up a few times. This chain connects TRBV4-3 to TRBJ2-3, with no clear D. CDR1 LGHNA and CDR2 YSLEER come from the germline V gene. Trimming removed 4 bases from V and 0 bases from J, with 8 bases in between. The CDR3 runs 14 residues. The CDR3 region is CASSRRGSTDTQYF. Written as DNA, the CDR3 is TGCGCCAGCAGCCGACGCGGTAGCACAGATACGCAGTATTTT.

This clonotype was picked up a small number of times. The CDR3 bases are TGCAGTGCTCATGGGTACCAAGAGACCCAGTACTTC. Its translation is CSAHGYQETQYF. The chain carries TRBV20-1 and TRBJ2-5; D not resolved. V dropped 5 bases and J dropped 0 bases, with 7 bases sitting between them. Per germline, CDR1 DFQATT and CDR2 SNEGSKA (reference sequence). CDR3 length equals 12 residues.

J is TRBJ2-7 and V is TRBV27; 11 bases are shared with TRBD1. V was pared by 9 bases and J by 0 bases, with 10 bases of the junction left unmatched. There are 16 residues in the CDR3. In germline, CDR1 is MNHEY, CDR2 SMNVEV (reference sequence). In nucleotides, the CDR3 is TGTGCCAGTCAAAAGCAGGGACAGGGGGTCTCCTACGAGCAGTACTTC. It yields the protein CASQKQGQGVSYEQYF.

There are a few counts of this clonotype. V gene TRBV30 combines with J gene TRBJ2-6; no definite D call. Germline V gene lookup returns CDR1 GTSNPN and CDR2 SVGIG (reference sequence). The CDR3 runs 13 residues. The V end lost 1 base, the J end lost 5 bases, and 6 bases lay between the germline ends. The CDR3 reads CAWSGNWANVLTF. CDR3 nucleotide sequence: TGTGCCTGGAGTGGAAACTGGGCCAACGTCCTGACTTTC.

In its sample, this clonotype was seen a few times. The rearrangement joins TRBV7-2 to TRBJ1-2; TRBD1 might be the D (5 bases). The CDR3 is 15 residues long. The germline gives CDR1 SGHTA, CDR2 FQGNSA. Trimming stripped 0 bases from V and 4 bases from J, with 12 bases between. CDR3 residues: CASSLARGSPYGYTF. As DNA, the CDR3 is TGTGCCAGCAGCTTAGCGCGGGGCAGCCCCTATGGCTACACCTTC.

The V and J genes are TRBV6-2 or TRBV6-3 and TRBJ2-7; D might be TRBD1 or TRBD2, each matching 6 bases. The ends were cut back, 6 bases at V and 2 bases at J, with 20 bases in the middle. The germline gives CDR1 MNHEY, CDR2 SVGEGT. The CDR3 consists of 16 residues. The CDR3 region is CASRFPRGGDTYEQYF. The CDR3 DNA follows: TGTGCCAGCAGATTCCCCCGGGGCGGGGACACCTACGAGCAGTACTTC.

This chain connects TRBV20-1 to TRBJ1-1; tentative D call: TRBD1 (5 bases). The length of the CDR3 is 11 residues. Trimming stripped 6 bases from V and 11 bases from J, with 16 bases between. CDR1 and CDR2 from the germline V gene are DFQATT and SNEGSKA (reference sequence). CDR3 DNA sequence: TGCAGTGCGAACGATCCCCGGGGGGCTTTCTTT. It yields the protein CSANDPRGAFF.

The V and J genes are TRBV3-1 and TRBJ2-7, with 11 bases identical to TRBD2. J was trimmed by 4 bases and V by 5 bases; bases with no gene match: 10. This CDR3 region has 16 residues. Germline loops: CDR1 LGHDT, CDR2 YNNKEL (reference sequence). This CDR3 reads CASSERASGRKYEQYF. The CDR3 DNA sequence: TGTGCCAGCAGCGAACGGGCTAGCGGGAGGAAGTACGAGCAGTACTTC.

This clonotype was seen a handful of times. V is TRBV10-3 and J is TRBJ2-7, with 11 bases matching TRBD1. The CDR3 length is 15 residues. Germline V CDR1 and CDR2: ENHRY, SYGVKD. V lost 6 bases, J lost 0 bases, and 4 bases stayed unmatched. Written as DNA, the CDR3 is TGTGCCATCAGGGGGACAGGGGGTTTCTCCTACGAGCAGTACTTC. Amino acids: CAIRGTGGFSYEQYF.